These 26 T cell receptor beta chains originate from one sample sequenced in a study of T cell changes during pregnancy in multiple sclerosis. Measured with immunoSEQ multiplex PCR; TCRdb has only the in-frame clones, and not every one. The sample consists of some 80,000 clones, 94% of them appearing once. This specimen was CD4+ T cells from peripheral blood mononuclear cells, taken after pregnancy. The receptors were sampled from a female donor with multiple sclerosis, enrolled in a pregnancy study.

The rearrangement links TRBV6-1 to TRBJ1-1; no clear D. V was pared by 0 bases and J by 3 bases, with 14 bases between. Germline-derived CDR1 and CDR2 are MNHNS and SASEGT. CDR3 length: 16 residues. Written as DNA, the CDR3 is TGTGCCAGCAGTGAAGCTCTTGGCGGTTCCTACACTGAAGCTTTCTTT. This gives the protein CASSEALGGSYTEAFF.

This rearrangement joins TRBV27 to TRBJ2-2, with 7 bases identical to TRBD2. Trimming took 6 bases from V and 1 from J; bases not matched to a gene: 5. Per the germline V gene, CDR1 is MNHEY and CDR2 is SMNVEV (reference sequence). This CDR3 contains 15 residues. The CDR3 protein is CASSAGGVNTGELFF. The CDR3 DNA is TGTGCCAGCAGCGCTGGGGGGGTGAACACCGGGGAGCTGTTTTTT.

The J gene is TRBJ2-1, the V gene TRBV4-2; TRBD2 matches 7 bases. V lost 0 bases and J lost 8; bases outside the gene matches: 7. The CDR3 extends over 15 amino acids. Germline loops: CDR1 LGHNA, CDR2 YNFKEQ. In DNA, the CDR3 is TGTGCCAGCAGCCAAGACCCGCGGGAGCTGGATGAGCAGTTCTTC. Translating gives CASSQDPRELDEQFF.

The V gene is TRBV6-5, the J gene TRBJ2-1; a possible D gene is TRBD1 (5 bases). Germline values: CDR1 MNHEY, CDR2 SVGAGI. CDR3 length: 13 residues. Deletions cut 4 bases from V and 5 bases from J, with 9 bases between. CDR3 in amino acids: CASSWGGHNEQFF. In nucleotides, the CDR3 is TGTGCCAGCAGTTGGGGCGGACACAATGAGCAGTTCTTC.

This chain joins TRBV30 and TRBJ1-2; no definite D call. V lost 3 bases, J lost 3 bases, and 17 bases lay in between. The germline V gene encodes CDR1 GTSNPN and CDR2 SVGIG (reference sequence). This CDR3 comprises 15 residues. In nucleotides, the CDR3 is TGTGCCTGGAGAGAGCCCCCACCGTCTGACTATGGCTACACCTTC. Protein: CAWREPPPSDYGYTF.

This chain connects TRBV18 to TRBJ1-1, with TRBD1 as a possible D gene (5 bases). Germline V gene data show CDR1 as KGHSH and CDR2 as LQKENI. The length of the CDR3 is 14 residues. V shed 2 bases and J shed 2 bases, with 9 bases lying between them. The CDR3, as DNA: TGTGCCAGCTCACCAAGGGGATCAAACACTGAAGCTTTCTTT. Amino acid sequence: CASSPRGSNTEAFF.

V gene TRBV5-1 combines with J gene TRBJ1-4; 8 nucleotides align to TRBD1. CDR1 and CDR2 (germline): SGHRS, YFSETQ. The V segment lost 6 bases and the J segment 4 bases; nucleotides outside the gene matches: 8. This CDR3 contains 15 residues. CDR3 DNA: TGCGCCAGCATGGAGCAGGGGGCCAATAATGAAAAACTGTTTTTT. Translated, it gives CASMEQGANNEKLFF.

V usage is TRBV6-1 and J usage is TRBJ2-7, with 9 bases fitting TRBD2. CDR1 and CDR2 (germline): MNHNS, SASEGT. The CDR3 has 12 amino acids. Unmatched junction bases numbered 7, after V lost 10 bases and J lost 6 bases. CDR3 bases: TGTGCCACCCGACTAGCGGTAGGCGAGCAGTACTTC. This sequence encodes CATRLAVGEQYF.

Written as DNA, the CDR3 is TGTGCCAGCAGTCCTCGACAGGGTCAGGGCACTGAAGCTTTCTTT. Translation: CASSPRQGQGTEAFF. This chain uses TRBV25-1 with TRBJ1-1; 7 bases fit TRBD1. The CDR3 is 15 residues long. V shed 5 bases and J 4 bases; nucleotides not matched to a gene: 10. Germline loops: CDR1 MGHDK, CDR2 SYGVNS. Together with reference TRBV25-1 and TRBJ1-1, the CDR3 gives the full variable domain: EADIYQTPRYLVIGTGKKITLECSQTMGHDKMYWYQQDPGMELHLIHYSYGVNSTEKGDLSSESTVSRIRTEHFPLTLESARPSHTSQYLCASSPRQGQGTEAFFGQGTRLTVV.

The count of this clone is one. The chain couples TRBV5-4 to TRBJ2-3; tentative D call: TRBD2 (5 bases). The CDR3 consists of 15 residues. Trimming pared 1 base from V and 4 bases from J, leaving 13 bases between. Germline CDR1 is SGHNT and CDR2 is YYREEE (reference sequence). Here the CDR3 DNA reads TGTGCCAGCAGCTTGCAACTAGGAGTAGCAGATACGCAGTATTTT. Translation gives CASSLQLGVADTQYF.

The chain recombines TRBV28 with TRBJ2-7; 8 bases agree with TRBD2. Trimming removed 7 bases from V and 4 bases from J; junction bases left unmatched: 9. The CDR3 has 14 amino acids. CDR1 and CDR2 from the germline V gene are MDHEN and SYDVKM. CDR3 protein: CASTREGTSYEQYF. CDR3 nucleotide sequence: TGTGCCAGCACACGGGAGGGGACGTCGTACGAGCAGTACTTC.

The chain joins TRBV11-2 to TRBJ2-1, with D perhaps TRBD1 (5 bases). The V end was cut by 1 base, the J end by 5 bases, with 12 bases between. CDR3 length: 15 residues. Germline V gives CDR1 SGHAT, CDR2 FQNNGV. The CDR3 is CASSLGQIAHNEQFF. CDR3 in DNA: TGTGCCAGCAGCTTAGGACAGATTGCCCACAATGAGCAGTTCTTC.

V usage is TRBV7-2 and J usage is TRBJ2-1; D call uncertain. The CDR3 is 15 residues long. V was clipped by 2 bases and J by 2 bases, with 10 bases between them. Looked up from germline, CDR1 is SGHTA and CDR2 is FQGNSA. The CDR3 DNA reads as TGTGCCAGCAGCTTAAGTAGCAGAGCCTACAATGAGCAGTTCTTC. Translated: CASSLSSRAYNEQFF. Full variable domain (outside the CDR3, taken from reference TRBV7-2 and TRBJ2-1): GAGVSQSPSNKVTEKGKDVELRCDPISGHTALYWYRQSLGQGLEFLIYFQGNSAPDKSGLPSDRFSAERTGGSVSTLTIQRTQQEDSAVYLCASSLSSRAYNEQFFGPGTRLTVL.

The gene calls are TRBV7-2 and TRBJ2-5, with 9 bases identical to TRBD1. This CDR3 comprises 16 residues. J was trimmed by 7 bases and V by 5 bases; bases with no gene match: 14. Germline CDR1 reads SGHTA; CDR2 reads FQGNSA. Written as DNA, the CDR3 is TGTGCCAGCAGCCTCCTAACGGGACAGGGTAGGGGGACCCAGTACTTC. Its translation: CASSLLTGQGRGTQYF.

This chain joins TRBV7-9 and TRBJ2-2; 12 bases are shared with TRBD2. The CDR3 is 16 residues long. Germline V gene lookup returns CDR1 SEHNR and CDR2 FQNEAQ (reference sequence). Trimming at V came to 5 bases and at J to 3 bases, leaving 4 bases not matched to a gene. This CDR3 is CASSPTSGRYTGELFF. As DNA, the CDR3 is TGTGCCAGCAGCCCCACTAGCGGGAGGTACACCGGGGAGCTGTTTTTT. The variable domain in full, with the rest retrieved from reference TRBV7-9 and TRBJ2-2, is DTGVSQNPRHKITKRGQNVTFRCDPISEHNRLYWYRQTLGQGPEFLTYFQNEAQLEKSRLLSDRFSAERPKGSFSTLEIQRTEQGDSAMYLCASSPTSGRYTGELFFGEGSRLTVL.

The chain uses TRBV6-5 and TRBJ2-1; D may be TRBD1 (6 bases). The V gene's germline CDR1 is MNHEY and CDR2 SVGAGI. CDR3 length: 14 residues. V shed 0 bases and J shed 11 bases, with 14 bases lying between them. CDR3: CASSYSISGTKQFF. The CDR3, as DNA: TGTGCCAGCAGTTACTCGATATCCGGGACAAAGCAGTTCTTC.

The rearrangement uses TRBV25-1 and TRBJ2-3; D unclear. Germline V CDR1 and CDR2: MGHDK, SYGVNS. This CDR3 contains 13 residues. Trimming took off 1 base at V and 5 bases at J, with 7 bases between the two ends. CDR3 sequence (DNA): TGTGCCAGCAGTGAATTCGGTCAAGATACGCAGTATTTT. As protein: CASSEFGQDTQYF.

This chain joins TRBV6-6 and TRBJ1-2; weak D call: TRBD1 (5 bases). Trimming shortened V by 5 bases and J by 3 bases, and 13 bases separated the two germline ends. The germline gives CDR1 MNHNY, CDR2 SVGAGI (reference sequence). The CDR3 runs to 14 residues. CDR3 coding DNA: TGTGCCAGCAGTACGCTGACAGACTACTATGGCTACACCTTC. This gives the protein CASSTLTDYYGYTF.

This clone is a singleton in its sample. The CDR3 sequence is CASSSFSSYEQYF. The CDR3 DNA sequence: TGTGCCAGCAGTTCCTTCAGCTCCTACGAGCAGTACTTC. The chain couples TRBV6-5 to TRBJ2-7; no clear D. The CDR3 runs 13 residues. The germline V and J ends were trimmed by 4 bases and 0 bases, with 7 bases remaining between them. CDR1 MNHEY and CDR2 SVGAGI come from the germline V gene.

The chain has TRBV6-5 and TRBJ2-2; D not resolved. CDR1 is MNHEY, CDR2 SVGAGI, per germline. The germline V and J ends were trimmed by 6 bases and 1 base, with 12 bases remaining between them. This CDR3 is built from 15 residues. The CDR3 loop reads CASSRSTWNTGELFF. In DNA form, the CDR3 reads TGTGCCAGCAGCCGTTCGACATGGAACACCGGGGAGCTGTTTTTT.

This clone showed up just once. The chain has TRBV5-1 and TRBJ2-7; 11 bases are a match to TRBD2. This CDR3 comprises 14 residues. The V segment lost 2 bases and the J segment 4 bases; nucleotides outside the gene matches: 2. Germline V gives CDR1 SGHRS, CDR2 YFSETQ. Written as DNA, the CDR3 is TGCGCCAGCAGCTTCGGGACTAGCGGATACGAGCAGTACTTC. This gives the protein CASSFGTSGYEQYF.

V gene TRBV6-5 combines with J gene TRBJ1-2; D gene unclear. Germline CDR1 MNHEY, CDR2 SVGAGI. Trimming took 6 bases from V and 3 from J, leaving 5 bases between them. This CDR3 contains 11 residues. For the CDR3, the DNA is TGTGCCAGCAGGTCGGACTATGGCTACACCTTC. Protein sequence: CASRSDYGYTF.

The CDR3 protein is CASSFTSGNYNEQFF. The CDR3 DNA is TGTGCCAGCAGCTTCACCAGCGGAAACTACAATGAGCAGTTCTTC. The chain is built from TRBV5-4 and TRBJ2-1; D possibly corresponds to TRBD2 (5 bases). The CDR3 is made up of 15 amino acids. Between the trimmed V and J ends, which lost 2 bases and 3 bases, there was a span of 12 bases. CDR1 and CDR2 from the germline V gene are SGHNT and YYREEE (reference sequence).

The J gene is TRBJ1-5, the V gene TRBV19; 7 bases match TRBD1. The CDR3 is 14 residues long. Germline V gene sequence: CDR1 LNHDA, CDR2 SQIVND (reference sequence). The V gene end was trimmed by 6 bases and the J gene end by 5 bases; junction bases not matched to a gene: 7. The CDR3 is CASRKGQLHQPQHF. The CDR3, as DNA: TGTGCCAGTAGAAAGGGACAGCTACATCAGCCCCAGCATTTT.

The rearrangement uses TRBV15 and TRBJ1-3, with D uncertain. Germline CDR1 is LNHNV and CDR2 is YYDKDF (reference sequence). V lost 0 bases, J lost 2 bases, and 8 bases lay in between. The CDR3 runs to 15 residues. The CDR3 region is CATSREGGPGNTIYF. In nucleotides, the CDR3 is TGTGCCACCAGCAGAGAGGGAGGGCCTGGAAACACCATATATTTT.

The chain links TRBV15 to TRBJ2-3, with 9 bases aligning to TRBD2. The CDR3 spans 15 residues. The V gene end was trimmed by 8 bases and the J gene end by 6 bases; junction bases not matched to a gene: 12. Germline CDR1 and CDR2: LNHNV and YYDKDF (reference sequence). CDR3 bases: TGTGCCACCGCTAGCGGGAATGGCCCCGTGGATACGCAGTATTTT. Protein: CATASGNGPVDTQYF. Combining the CDR3 with reference TRBV15 and TRBJ2-3 gives the whole variable domain DAMVIQNPRYQVTQFGKPVTLSCSQTLNHNVMYWYQQKSSQAPKLLFHYYDKDFNNEADTPDNFQSRRPNTSFCFLDIRSPGLGDTAMYLCATASGNGPVDTQYFGPGTRLTVL.